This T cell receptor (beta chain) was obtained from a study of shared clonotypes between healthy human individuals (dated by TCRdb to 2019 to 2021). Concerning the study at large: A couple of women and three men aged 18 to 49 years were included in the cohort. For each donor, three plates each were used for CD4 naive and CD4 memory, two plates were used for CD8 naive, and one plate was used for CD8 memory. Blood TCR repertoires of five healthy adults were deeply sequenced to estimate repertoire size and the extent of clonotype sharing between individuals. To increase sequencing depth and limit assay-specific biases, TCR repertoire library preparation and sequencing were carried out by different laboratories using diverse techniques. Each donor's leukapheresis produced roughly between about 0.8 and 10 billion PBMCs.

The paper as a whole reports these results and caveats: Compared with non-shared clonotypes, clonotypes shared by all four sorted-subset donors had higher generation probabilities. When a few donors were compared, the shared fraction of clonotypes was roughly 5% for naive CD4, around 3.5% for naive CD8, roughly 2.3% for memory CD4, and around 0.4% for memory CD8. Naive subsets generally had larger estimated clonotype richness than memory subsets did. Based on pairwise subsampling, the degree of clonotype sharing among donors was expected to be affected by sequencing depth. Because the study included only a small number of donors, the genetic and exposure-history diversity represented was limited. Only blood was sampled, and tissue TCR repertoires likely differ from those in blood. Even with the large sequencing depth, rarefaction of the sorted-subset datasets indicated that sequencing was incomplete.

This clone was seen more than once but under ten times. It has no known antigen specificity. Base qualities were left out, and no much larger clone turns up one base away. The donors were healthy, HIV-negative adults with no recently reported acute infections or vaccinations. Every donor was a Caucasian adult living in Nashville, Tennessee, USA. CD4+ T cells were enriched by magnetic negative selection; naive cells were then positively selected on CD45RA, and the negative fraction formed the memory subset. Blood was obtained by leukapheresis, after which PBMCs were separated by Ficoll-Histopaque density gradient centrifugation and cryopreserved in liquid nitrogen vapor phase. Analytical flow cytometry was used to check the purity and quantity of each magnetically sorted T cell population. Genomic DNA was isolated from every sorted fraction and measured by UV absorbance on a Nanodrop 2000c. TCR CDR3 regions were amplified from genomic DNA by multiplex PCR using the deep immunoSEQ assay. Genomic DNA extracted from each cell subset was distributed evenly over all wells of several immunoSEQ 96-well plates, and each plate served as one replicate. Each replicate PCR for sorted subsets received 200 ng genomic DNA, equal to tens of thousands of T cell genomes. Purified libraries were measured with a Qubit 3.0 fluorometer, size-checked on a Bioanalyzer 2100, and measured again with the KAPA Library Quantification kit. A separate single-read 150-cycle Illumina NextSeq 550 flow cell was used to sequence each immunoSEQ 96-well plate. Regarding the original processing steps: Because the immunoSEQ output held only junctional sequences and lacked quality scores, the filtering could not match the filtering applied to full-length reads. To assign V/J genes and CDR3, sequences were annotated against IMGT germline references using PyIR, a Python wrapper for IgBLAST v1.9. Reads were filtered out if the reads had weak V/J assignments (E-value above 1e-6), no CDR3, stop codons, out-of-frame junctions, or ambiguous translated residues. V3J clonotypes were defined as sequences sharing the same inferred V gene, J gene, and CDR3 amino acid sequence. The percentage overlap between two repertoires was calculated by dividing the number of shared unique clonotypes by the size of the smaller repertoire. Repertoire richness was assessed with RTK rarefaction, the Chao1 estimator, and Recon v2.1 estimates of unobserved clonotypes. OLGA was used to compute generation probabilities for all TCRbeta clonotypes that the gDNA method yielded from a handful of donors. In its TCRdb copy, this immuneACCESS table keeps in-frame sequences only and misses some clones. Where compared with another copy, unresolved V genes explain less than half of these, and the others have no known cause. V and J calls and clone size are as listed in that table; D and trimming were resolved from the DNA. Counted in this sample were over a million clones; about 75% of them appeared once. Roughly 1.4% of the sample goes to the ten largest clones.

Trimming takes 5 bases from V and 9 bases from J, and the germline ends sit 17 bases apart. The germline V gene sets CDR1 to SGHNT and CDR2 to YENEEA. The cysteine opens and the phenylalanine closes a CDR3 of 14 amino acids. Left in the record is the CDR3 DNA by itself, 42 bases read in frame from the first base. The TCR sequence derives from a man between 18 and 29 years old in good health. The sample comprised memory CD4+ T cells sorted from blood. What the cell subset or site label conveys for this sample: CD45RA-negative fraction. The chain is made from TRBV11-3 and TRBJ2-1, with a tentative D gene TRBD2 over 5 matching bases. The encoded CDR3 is CASSTGYSVGEQFF. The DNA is TGTGCCAGCAGCACGGGGTATAGCGTTGGTGAGCAGTTCTTC.